These 21 T cell receptor beta chains share one sample of origin, sequenced in a study of shared clonotypes between healthy human individuals. Produced via immunoSEQ multiplex PCR; TCRdb's table is partial and in-frame only. This table holds some 2.3 million clones, just over 90% found once. The sequenced sample was naive CD4+ T cells from PBMCs. Subset denoted: CD45RA+ positively selected. The receptors were gathered from a man younger than 35 in good health. Some clones in this sample may be carry-over from other donors' samples.

The J gene is TRBJ1-1, the V gene TRBV6-1; a weak D match, TRBD1 (6 bases). V lost 2 bases, J lost 0 bases, and 10 bases lay in between. The germline gives CDR1 MNHNS, CDR2 SASEGT. The CDR3 runs 15 residues. CDR3 sequence: CASSERDRLNTEAFF. The CDR3 DNA follows: TGTGCCAGCAGTGAACGAGACAGGCTGAACACTGAAGCTTTCTTT.

The rearrangement links TRBV7-2 to TRBJ1-3; the match to TRBD1 covers 7 bases. The CDR3 totals 16 residues. The germline V gene encodes CDR1 SGHTA and CDR2 FQGNSA. V dropped 6 bases and J dropped 0; count of bases not matched to a gene: 8. This CDR3 is CASSWGQPNSGNTIYF. The CDR3, as DNA: TGTGCCAGCAGTTGGGGACAGCCGAACTCTGGAAACACCATATATTTT.

This clone was seen once. This chain connects TRBV29-1 to TRBJ1-2; D unresolved. This CDR3 is built from 13 residues. CDR1 is SQVTM, CDR2 ANQGSEA, per germline. Trimming stripped 4 bases from V and 8 bases from J, with 17 bases between. For the CDR3, the DNA is TGCAGCGTTGCCCCCCTCTTACACCCCGGCTACACCTTC. This translates into CSVAPLLHPGYTF.

This chain uses TRBV11-1 with TRBJ2-1; 7 positions agree with TRBD1. The J segment lost 1 base and the V segment lost 2 bases, leaving 5 bases of the junction unmatched. Germline values: CDR1 SGHAT, CDR2 FQDESV (reference sequence). CDR3 length: 16 amino acids. The CDR3 loop reads CASSLQGDLSYNEQFF. CDR3 nucleotide sequence: TGTGCCAGCAGCTTACAGGGGGATCTATCCTACAATGAGCAGTTCTTC.

This chain uses TRBV5-1 with TRBJ2-1; 8 nucleotides match TRBD2. The CDR3 is 15 residues long. Trimming at V came to 0 bases and at J to 7 bases, leaving 6 bases not matched to a gene. Germline V lookup: CDR1 SGHRS, CDR2 YFSETQ. The CDR3 bases are TGCGCCAGCAGCTTGGAAAGCGGGAGAGGGAATGAGCAGTTCTTC. It yields the protein CASSLESGRGNEQFF.

This chain joins TRBV9 and TRBJ2-3; 8 nucleotides agree with TRBD2. The germline V gene encodes CDR1 SGDLS and CDR2 YYNGEE. This CDR3 is 14 amino acids long. The ends lost 4 bases at V and 8 bases at J; junction bases unmatched: 9. CDR3 residues: CASSPGTGGATQYF. The CDR3 nucleotides read TGTGCCAGCAGCCCGGGGACCGGGGGGGCTACGCAGTATTTT.

This chain joins TRBV28 and TRBJ2-7; perhaps TRBD1 as D (6 bases). V lost 3 bases to trimming and J lost 3 bases, with 15 bases between them. The CDR3 loop spans 15 amino acids. CDR1 MDHEN and CDR2 SYDVKM come from the germline V gene. CDR3 sequence reads: CASSFRLRQDYEQYF. DNA for the CDR3: TGTGCCAGCAGTTTCCGTCTCCGACAGGACTACGAGCAGTACTTC.

The chain links TRBV28 to TRBJ2-1; D call uncertain. Per germline, CDR1 MDHEN and CDR2 SYDVKM. The CDR3 contains 12 residues. V lost 1 base and J 13 bases, leaving 11 bases between the germline ends. For the CDR3, the DNA is TGTGCCAGCAGTTTATTCCCATCCCCCCAGTTCTTC. Translating gives CASSLFPSPQFF.

This CDR3 is CASSLGTGNNQETQYF. The CDR3 DNA reads as TGTGCCAGCAGCTTAGGGACAGGGAACAACCAAGAGACCCAGTACTTC. This sequence joins TRBV5-8 and TRBJ2-5; 9 bases agree with TRBD1. Germline assignment: CDR1 SGHTS and CDR2 YDEGEE. This CDR3 region has 16 residues. After removal of 2 bases from V and 0 bases from J, the junction contained 5 bases not matched to a gene.

J is TRBJ1-1 and V is TRBV28; D gene unclear. The CDR3 totals 12 residues. From germline, CDR1 is MDHEN and CDR2 SYDVKM. Trimming pared 1 base from V and 11 bases from J, leaving 11 bases between. CDR3 coding DNA: TGTGCCAGCAGTTTATTGGTGGGGTTGGCTTTCTTT. This sequence encodes CASSLLVGLAFF.

The rearrangement joins TRBV5-3 to TRBJ1-5; 10 positions agree with TRBD1. TRBV5-3 qualifies as an ORF whose function is uncertain. The V gene end was trimmed by 7 bases and the J gene end by 5 bases; junction bases not matched to a gene: 6. The CDR3 consists of 14 residues. The CDR3 nucleotides are TGTGCCAGACTAGGACAGGGGGGATATCAGCCCCAGCATTTT. This encodes CARLGQGGYQPQHF.

CDR3 loop: CASSKRTAANYGYTF. CDR3 sequence (DNA): TGTGCCAGCAGTAAGAGGACAGCGGCTAACTATGGCTACACCTTC. The chain couples TRBV28 to TRBJ1-2, with D maybe TRBD1 (6 bases). Germline CDR1 is MDHEN and CDR2 is SYDVKM. Trimming left V 5 bases short and J 0 bases short, with 13 bases between. The CDR3 is made up of 15 amino acids.

The J gene is TRBJ1-3, the V gene TRBV30; the D is unclear. The CDR3 covers 14 residues. Trimming took 1 base from V and 4 from J, leaving 11 bases between them. Germline CDR1 GTSNPN, CDR2 SVGIG (reference sequence). CDR3 in DNA: TGTGCCTGGAGTGGGACGGCGGTGGGAAACACCATATATTTT. This gives the protein CAWSGTAVGNTIYF.

This clone came up once. The rearrangement uses TRBV2 and TRBJ2-3; D might be TRBD2 (5 bases). This CDR3 is built from 12 residues. Trimming pared 8 bases from V and 2 bases from J, leaving 8 bases between. From germline, CDR1 is SNHLY and CDR2 FYNNEI. The DNA for the CDR3 is TGTGCCAGCCGACTACTCACAGATACGCAGTATTTT. Its translation is CASRLLTDTQYF.

The V call is TRBV9, the J call TRBJ2-1; D unresolved. This CDR3 comprises 14 residues. Trimming pared 0 bases from V and 7 bases from J, leaving 11 bases between. The V gene's germline CDR1 is SGDLS and CDR2 YYNGEE. The CDR3 here is CASSVEGSWNEQFF. DNA for the CDR3: TGTGCCAGCAGCGTAGAGGGTAGCTGGAATGAGCAGTTCTTC.

J is TRBJ2-7 and V is TRBV5-1; 11 nucleotides align to TRBD2. This CDR3 has 14 amino acids. Losses at the gene ends were 7 bases for V and 2 bases for J; bases not matched to a gene: 5. Per the germline V gene, CDR1 is SGHRS and CDR2 is YFSETQ. The CDR3 here is CASRPGLAAYEQYF. CDR3 bases: TGCGCCAGCCGGCCGGGACTAGCGGCCTACGAGCAGTACTTC.

V is TRBV4-1 and J is TRBJ2-7; 9 bases fit TRBD1. Unmatched junction bases numbered 3, after V lost 3 bases and J lost 3 bases. The germline V gene has CDR1 MGHRA and CDR2 YSYEKL. The CDR3 length is 14 residues. The CDR3 bases are TGCGCCAGCAGCCATTTGGACAGGGGCTACGAGCAGTACTTC. It yields the protein CASSHLDRGYEQYF.

A remark on this clone: This CDR3 is also generated by other DNA sequences in the sample. This chain uses TRBV5-1 with TRBJ2-1, with D possibly being TRBD2 (6 bases). There are 15 residues in the CDR3. Trimming removed 0 bases from V and 4 bases from J, with 11 bases in between. The germline gives CDR1 SGHRS, CDR2 YFSETQ. CDR3 sequence (DNA): TGCGCCAGCAGCTTGGTCGGAGGGGATTACAATGAGCAGTTCTTC. Protein product: CASSLVGGDYNEQFF.

A single count supports this clone. Other DNA sequences from this sample encode an identical CDR3 as well. The rearrangement links TRBV28 to TRBJ1-2; possible D gene TRBD1, 5 bases. CDR1 is MDHEN, CDR2 SYDVKM, per germline. The V end lost 2 bases, the J end lost 8 bases, and 9 bases lay between the germline ends. CDR3 length equals 12 residues. CDR3 DNA sequence: TGTGCCAGCAGTTTACCCCCAGGGGGCTACACCTTC. It specifies CASSLPPGGYTF.

V usage is TRBV7-2 and J usage is TRBJ2-1; 7 nucleotides align to TRBD1. The V and J ends lost 7 bases and 5 bases, in that order; junction bases with no gene match: 11. The length of the CDR3 is 15 residues. Germline CDR1 SGHTA, CDR2 FQGNSA. For the CDR3, the DNA is TGTGCCAGCACCGAGGGGGCCCGTTGGAACAATGAGCAGTTCTTC. It encodes CASTEGARWNNEQFF.

The CDR3 region is CASSFVPHEQYF. The DNA of the CDR3 is TGTGCCAGCAGCTTCGTCCCACACGAGCAGTACTTC. This chain uses TRBV7-9 with TRBJ2-7; D gene unclear. Germline values: CDR1 SEHNR, CDR2 FQNEAQ (reference sequence). V was pared by 3 bases and J by 5 bases, with 8 bases between. The length of the CDR3 is 12 residues.